The clone carrying this T cell receptor (beta chain) was observed a few times. What it binds is not known. This beta chain appears as a stray read in a library generated for alpha chains; its size is not informative. These data come from a study of glioma-infiltrating T cells. Study-level points and caveats: Tissue and blood shared very few CDR3 sequences. Gliomas, especially low-grade, showed above-expected tissue-blood divergence; non-neoplastic patients showed below.

Amplification of TCR alpha and beta CDR3 regions from RNA used iRepertoire nested multiplex PCR. TCRdb itself ran the multiplex PCR reads through MiXCR, one entry per CDR3 protein. The repertoire holds around 3,600 distinct CDR3 sequences, 80% to 95% seen once, with more than 25% in the top ten. This clonotype was sampled from a human donor with low-grade glioma or glioblastoma, undergoing nonglioma brain surgery, or in good health (not recorded which). Sequencing was done on a sample of glioma tissue, nonneoplastic brain tissue, or PBMCs (not recorded which).

The DNA of the CDR3 is TGTGCCAGCAGCTTACACCAGGGTTACCAGACCCAGTACTTC. This translates into CASSLHQGYQTQYF. The V and J genes are TRBV7-8 and TRBJ2-5; TRBD1 is a possible D gene (5 bases). Germline CDR1 and CDR2: SGHVS and FQNEAQ. The V gene lost 2 bases and the J gene lost 6 bases, with 13 bases spanning the gap. The CDR3 contains 14 residues.